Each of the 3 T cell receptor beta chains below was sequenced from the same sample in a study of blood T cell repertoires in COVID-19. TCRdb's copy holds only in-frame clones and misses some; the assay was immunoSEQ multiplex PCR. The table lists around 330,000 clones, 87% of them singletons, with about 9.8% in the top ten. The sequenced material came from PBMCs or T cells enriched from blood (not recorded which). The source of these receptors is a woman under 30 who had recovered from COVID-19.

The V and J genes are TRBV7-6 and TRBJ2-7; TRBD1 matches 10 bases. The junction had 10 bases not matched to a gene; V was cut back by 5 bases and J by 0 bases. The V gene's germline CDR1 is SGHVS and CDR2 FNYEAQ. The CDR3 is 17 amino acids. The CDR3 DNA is TGTGCCAGCAGCGCCACAATTGGACAGGGGGGCTCCTACGAGCAGTACTTC. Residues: CASSATIGQGGSYEQYF.

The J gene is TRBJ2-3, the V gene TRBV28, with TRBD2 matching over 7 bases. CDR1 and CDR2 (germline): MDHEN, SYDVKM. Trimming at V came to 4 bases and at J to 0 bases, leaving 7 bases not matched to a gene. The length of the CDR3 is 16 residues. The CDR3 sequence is CASSSVLATSTDTQYF. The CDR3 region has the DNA TGTGCCAGCAGTTCCGTACTAGCGACTAGCACAGATACGCAGTATTTT.

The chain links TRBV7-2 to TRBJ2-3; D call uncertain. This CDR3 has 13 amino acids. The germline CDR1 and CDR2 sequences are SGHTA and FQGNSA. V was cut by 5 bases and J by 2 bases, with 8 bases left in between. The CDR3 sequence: CASSPPVTDTQYF. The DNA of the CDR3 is TGTGCCAGCAGCCCCCCGGTCACAGATACGCAGTATTTT.